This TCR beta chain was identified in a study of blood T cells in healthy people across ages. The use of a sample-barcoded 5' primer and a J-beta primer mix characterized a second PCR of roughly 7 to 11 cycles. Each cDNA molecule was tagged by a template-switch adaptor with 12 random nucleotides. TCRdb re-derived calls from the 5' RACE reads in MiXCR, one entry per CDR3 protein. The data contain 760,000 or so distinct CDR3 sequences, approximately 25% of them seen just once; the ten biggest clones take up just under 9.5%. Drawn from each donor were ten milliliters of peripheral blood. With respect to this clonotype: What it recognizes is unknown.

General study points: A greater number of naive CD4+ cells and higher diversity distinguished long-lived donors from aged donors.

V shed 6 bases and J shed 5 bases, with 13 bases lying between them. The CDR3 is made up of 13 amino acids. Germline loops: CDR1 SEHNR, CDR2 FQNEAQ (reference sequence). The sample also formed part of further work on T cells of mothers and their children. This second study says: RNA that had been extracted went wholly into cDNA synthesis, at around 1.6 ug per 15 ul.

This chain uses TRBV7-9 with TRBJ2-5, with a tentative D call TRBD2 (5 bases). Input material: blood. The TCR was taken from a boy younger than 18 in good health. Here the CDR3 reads CASRFQAEETQYF. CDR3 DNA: TGTGCCAGCAGGTTTCAAGCGGAGGAGACCCAGTACTTC.